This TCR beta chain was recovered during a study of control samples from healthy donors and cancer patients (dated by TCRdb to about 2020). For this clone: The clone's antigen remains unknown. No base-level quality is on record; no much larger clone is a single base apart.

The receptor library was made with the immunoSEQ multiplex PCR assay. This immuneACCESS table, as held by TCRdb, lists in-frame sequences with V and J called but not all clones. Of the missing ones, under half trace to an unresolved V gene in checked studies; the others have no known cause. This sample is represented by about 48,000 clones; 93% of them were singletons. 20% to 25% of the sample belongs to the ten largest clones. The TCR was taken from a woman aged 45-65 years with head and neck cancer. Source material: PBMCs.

The nucleotide sequence reads as follows: TGTGCCAGCAGCAGGGGGTCCGGGGAGCTGTTTTTT. Its coded protein is CASSRGSGELFF. The chain uses TRBV6-5 and TRBJ2-2, with 7 bases in between that match TRBD1. Taken from cysteine to phenylalanine, the CDR3 has 12 residues. The entry retains the CDR3 DNA only, 36 bases that are in frame from base 1. V lost 6 bases and J lost 6 bases, and the count of bases not matched to a germline gene is 1. For CDR1 and CDR2, the germline V gene lists MNHEY and SVGAGI.